The 26 T cell receptor beta chains listed next were all sequenced from one sample in a study of T cells after yellow fever vaccination. TCRdb recomputed calls from the 5' RACE reads with MiXCR, one row per CDR3 protein. The sample contains a few hundred thousand distinct CDR3 sequences, roughly 9% of which appear only once. The input for sequencing was CD4+ T cells sorted from PBMCs, taken 5 days after the yellow fever booster vaccination. The receptors derive from a young man who received the YFV17D yellow fever vaccine.

In this sample, this clonotype turned up many times. The V and J genes are TRBV10-3 and TRBJ2-3; 9 bases align to TRBD2. Germline V gives CDR1 ENHRY, CDR2 SYGVKD. The length of the CDR3 is 15 residues. With 8 bases clipped from V and 2 bases from J, the junction kept 8 bases outside the gene matches. The CDR3, as DNA: TGTGCCATCGAAGGTAGCGGGGGTCTCACAGATACGCAGTATTTT. Translation: CAIEGSGGLTDTQYF.

This rearrangement joins TRBV7-8 to TRBJ2-7; D gene uncertain. The CDR3 is 15 residues long. Germline V gene data show CDR1 as SGHVS and CDR2 as FQNEAQ. Trimming removed 5 bases from V and 2 bases from J, with 16 bases in between. The CDR3: CASSTGRPLTYEQYF. The CDR3 DNA reads as TGTGCCAGCAGCACCGGAAGACCACTAACCTACGAGCAGTACTTC.

This clonotype showed up just a few times. V usage is TRBV12-5 and J usage is TRBJ1-5; 9 nucleotides align to TRBD1. There are 20 residues in the CDR3. From germline, CDR1 is LGHNT and CDR2 FRNRAP. Losses at the gene ends were 1 base for V and 0 bases for J; bases not matched to a gene: 13. CDR3 DNA sequence: TGTGCTAGTGGTTTGGGCCCCACCGGGACAGGGCCATATAGCAATCAGCCCCAGCATTTT. This gives the protein CASGLGPTGTGPYSNQPQHF.

The gene calls are TRBV20-1 and TRBJ1-5; no clear D gene. This CDR3 spans 15 amino acids. Germline V gene sequence: CDR1 DFQATT, CDR2 SNEGSKA (reference sequence). The germline V and J ends were trimmed by 6 bases and 0 bases, with 15 bases remaining between them. The CDR3 here is CSAAGGAYSNQPQHF. The CDR3 DNA reads TGCAGTGCCGCGGGCGGCGCATATAGCAATCAGCCCCAGCATTTT.

The J gene is TRBJ1-1, the V gene TRBV28; 7 bases are shared with TRBD1. Trimming removed 6 bases from V and 1 base from J; junction bases left unmatched: 11. This CDR3 spans 16 amino acids. Germline-derived CDR1 and CDR2 are MDHEN and SYDVKM. CDR3 region: CASSQGGRGPNTEAFF. The CDR3, as DNA: TGTGCCAGCAGCCAAGGGGGAAGGGGGCCGAACACTGAAGCTTTCTTT. Full variable domain (rest looked up from reference TRBV28 and TRBJ1-1): DVKVTQSSRYLVKRTGEKVFLECVQDMDHENMFWYRQDPGLGLRLIYFSYDVKMKEKGDIPEGYSVSREKKERFSLILESASTNQTSMYLCASSQGGRGPNTEAFFGQGTRLTVV.

The chain recombines TRBV5-1 with TRBJ2-4; TRBD2 might be the D (7 bases). Trimming left V 2 bases short and J 8 bases short, with 20 bases between. CDR1 and CDR2 from the germline V gene are SGHRS and YFSETQ. CDR3 size: 16 residues. The CDR3 DNA follows: TGCGCCAGCAGCTTTCAACAGGGATTTCGGGGGGACATTCAGTACTTC. It codes for CASSFQQGFRGDIQYF.

This clonotype has more than one count but fewer than ten. At one boundary the junction diverges from the germline segment, which might be a read error. The gene calls are TRBV18 and TRBJ1-1; D is ambiguous. Germline values: CDR1 KGHSH, CDR2 LQKENI. CDR3 length: 16 residues. The CDR3: CASSLQALVLNAEAFF. The DNA of the CDR3 is TGTGCCAGCTCACTCCAGGCCCTTGTCCTGAACGCTGAAGCTTTCTTT.

This clonotype has ten or more counts. The chain couples TRBV15 to TRBJ2-5, with D possibly TRBD2 on 7 matching bases. Trimming left V 4 bases short and J 2 bases short, with 14 bases between. Germline V gene lookup returns CDR1 LNHNV and CDR2 YYDKDF (reference sequence). This CDR3 is 15 amino acids long. The CDR3 spells CATSMAGALQETQYF. For the CDR3, the DNA is TGTGCCACCAGCATGGCGGGGGCCCTACAAGAGACCCAGTACTTC.

The J gene is TRBJ2-3, the V gene TRBV5-1; possibly TRBD2 for D (6 bases). V was pared by 0 bases and J by 6 bases, with 17 bases between. The CDR3 extends over 16 amino acids. Germline lookup yields CDR1 SGHRS and CDR2 YFSETQ. In DNA, the CDR3 is TGCGCCAGCAGCTTGGGGGGACTCCCTCGGGGGGATACGCAGTATTTT. Translation gives CASSLGGLPRGDTQYF.

The chain recombines TRBV9 with TRBJ2-7, with 8 bases that match TRBD2. Germline-derived CDR1 and CDR2 are SGDLS and YYNGEE. The V gene end was trimmed by 2 bases and the J gene end by 5 bases; junction bases not matched to a gene: 6. The CDR3 covers 14 residues. The CDR3 protein is CASSVTAGGDEQYF. The DNA of the CDR3 is TGTGCCAGCAGCGTTACGGCGGGGGGTGACGAGCAGTACTTC.

This clonotype was seen only a few times. In DNA, the CDR3 is TGTGCCAGCAGCGTAGGAATATATAGCAATCAGCCCCAGCATTTT. It encodes CASSVGIYSNQPQHF. V gene TRBV9 combines with J gene TRBJ1-5; no firm D call. Trimming cost V 0 bases and J 0 bases, with 7 bases left between them. The germline CDR1 and CDR2 sequences are SGDLS and YYNGEE. This CDR3 is built from 15 residues.

This clonotype was seen a handful of times. This sequence joins TRBV2 and TRBJ2-5, with 7 bases lining up with TRBD1. The CDR3 runs to 11 residues. Germline V gene sequence: CDR1 SNHLY, CDR2 FYNNEI. Trimming cost V 8 bases and J 8 bases; bases outside gene matches: 5. CDR3 region: CASGQVDTQYF. CDR3 DNA sequence: TGTGCCAGCGGACAGGTGGATACCCAGTACTTC.

This clonotype was seen a few times. V and J are TRBV5-6 and TRBJ1-1; the D gene is possibly TRBD1 (5 bases). The germline V gene has CDR1 SGHDT and CDR2 YYEEEE. This CDR3 is built from 14 residues. Deletions cut 4 bases from V and 6 bases from J, with 16 bases between. CDR3: CASSPRTLEAEAFF. DNA for the CDR3: TGTGCCAGCAGCCCTCGGACACTTGAGGCTGAAGCTTTCTTT.

This chain links TRBV6-6 with TRBJ1-6; D uncertain. The CDR3 covers 13 residues. The V end lost 11 bases, the J end lost 7 bases, and 15 bases lay between the germline ends. Germline assignment: CDR1 MNHNY and CDR2 SVGAGI (reference sequence). The CDR3 here is CAALRGRNSPLHF. Here the CDR3 DNA reads TGTGCCGCGTTAAGAGGGAGAAATTCACCCCTCCACTTT.

The chain joins TRBV11-2 to TRBJ2-5; 9 nucleotides line up with TRBD2. The germline gives CDR1 SGHAT, CDR2 FQNNGV. The V gene end was trimmed by 6 bases and the J gene end by 5 bases; junction bases not matched to a gene: 16. This CDR3 is 17 amino acids long. This CDR3 is CASSTRMRGGLFETQYF. CDR3 in DNA: TGTGCCAGCAGTACGCGCATGCGGGGGGGCCTATTTGAGACCCAGTACTTC.

The chain is built from TRBV7-2 and TRBJ2-1; a weak D match, TRBD2 (5 bases). Germline values: CDR1 SGHTA, CDR2 FQGNSA. The ends were cut back, 2 bases at V and 8 bases at J, with 13 bases in the middle. The CDR3 runs 14 residues. CDR3 DNA sequence: TGTGCCAGCAGCTTATTCGCGGGCTTGGATGAGCAGTTCTTC. Its protein product is CASSLFAGLDEQFF.

This chain links TRBV19 with TRBJ2-3; D not certain. The CDR3 covers 14 residues. The V gene lost 5 bases and the J gene lost 3 bases, with 12 bases spanning the gap. CDR1 is LNHDA, CDR2 SQIVND, per germline (reference sequence). In DNA form, the CDR3 reads TGTGCCAGTAGTCAAAATACACGTACAGATACGCAGTATTTT. This translates into CASSQNTRTDTQYF.

The chain links TRBV5-1 to TRBJ2-1; TRBD2 agrees at 14 bases. Losses at the gene ends were 4 bases for V and 9 bases for J; bases not matched to a gene: 6. CDR3 length: 15 amino acids. CDR1 and CDR2 (germline): SGHRS, YFSETQ. The CDR3 here is CASSPGTSGGGEQFF. The CDR3 coding sequence is TGCGCCAGCAGCCCAGGGACTAGCGGGGGCGGTGAGCAGTTCTTC.

This clonotype appeared a few times. This chain uses TRBV28 with TRBJ1-1; D unclear. V lost 2 bases and J lost 1, with 11 bases in between. There are 15 residues in the CDR3. From germline, CDR1 is MDHEN and CDR2 SYDVKM. CDR3 loop: CASSLESGWNTEAFF. For the CDR3, the DNA is TGTGCCAGCAGTTTAGAATCGGGATGGAACACTGAAGCTTTCTTT. The full variable domain, with the rest looked up from reference TRBV28 and TRBJ1-1, is DVKVTQSSRYLVKRTGEKVFLECVQDMDHENMFWYRQDPGLGLRLIYFSYDVKMKEKGDIPEGYSVSREKKERFSLILESASTNQTSMYLCASSLESGWNTEAFFGQGTRLTVV.

At least ten counts were recorded for this clonotype. The chain carries TRBV29-1 and TRBJ1-5; TRBD1 is a possible D gene (6 bases). The length of the CDR3 is 13 residues. The V end was cut by 4 bases, the J end by 2 bases, with 9 bases between. Germline V CDR1 and CDR2: SQVTM, ANQGSEA. CDR3: CSVAGVGNQPQHF. CDR3 coding DNA: TGCAGCGTTGCAGGGGTTGGCAATCAGCCCCAGCATTTT. The variable domain in full, completed from reference TRBV29-1 and TRBJ1-5, reads SAVISQKPSRDICQRGTSLTIQCQVDSQVTMMFWYRQQPGQSLTLIATANQGSEATYESGFVIDKFPISRPNLTFSTLTVSNMSPEDSSIYLCSVAGVGNQPQHFGDGTRLSIL.

The chain is built from TRBV20-1 and TRBJ2-1; weak D call: TRBD1 (5 bases). Trimming removed 0 bases from V and 6 bases from J, with 6 bases in between. CDR1 DFQATT and CDR2 SNEGSKA come from the germline V gene (reference sequence). CDR3 length equals 12 residues. CDR3 sequence reads: CSARETVNEQFF. Here the CDR3 DNA reads TGCAGTGCTAGAGAGACAGTCAATGAGCAGTTCTTC.

A few counts support this clonotype. CDR3 nucleotides: TGCAGTGCTAGAGATGTCAAGGGGGCCTACAATGAGCAGTTCTTC. This encodes CSARDVKGAYNEQFF. The chain joins TRBV20-1 to TRBJ2-1; a weak D match, TRBD1 (6 bases). CDR1 DFQATT and CDR2 SNEGSKA come from the germline V gene (reference sequence). V lost 0 bases to trimming and J lost 2 bases, with 11 bases between them. CDR3 length equals 15 residues.

This clonotype was counted only a few times. This sequence joins TRBV6-6 and TRBJ1-2; D possibly corresponds to TRBD1 (6 bases). This CDR3 has 14 residues. The V end lost 6 bases, the J end lost 4 bases, and 15 bases lay between the germline ends. Germline V gives CDR1 MNHNY, CDR2 SVGAGI (reference sequence). CDR3 sequence reads: CASSPLQGTYGYTF. CDR3 DNA: TGTGCCAGCAGCCCTCTTCAGGGGACCTATGGCTACACCTTC.

J is TRBJ2-2 and V is TRBV4-2; unclear D gene. CDR1 is LGHNA and CDR2 is YNFKEQ in the germline V gene. The CDR3 has 15 residues. V lost 4 bases and J lost 6, with 15 bases in between. In DNA, the CDR3 is TGTGCCAGCAGCCGCGCTACCCCCGCCCCCGGGGAGCTGTTTTTT. Translating it yields CASSRATPAPGELFF.

V and J are TRBV5-1 and TRBJ2-5, with a weak D call TRBD1 (6 bases). The CDR3 runs to 13 residues. Trimming removed 4 bases from V and 5 bases from J, with 12 bases in between. CDR1 SGHRS and CDR2 YFSETQ come from the germline V gene. CDR3 DNA sequence: TGCGCCAGCAGCCCAGGGGATTGGGAGACCCAGTACTTC. It yields the protein CASSPGDWETQYF.

This clonotype was picked up a small number of times. J is TRBJ2-7 and V is TRBV12-3 or TRBV12-4; 7 bases match TRBD2. The CDR3 loop spans 13 amino acids. The V and J ends lost 2 bases and 2 bases, in that order; junction bases with no gene match: 0. The CDR3 DNA reads as TGTGCCAGCAGTTTACGGGGGGCCTACGAGCAGTACTTC. Its translation: CASSLRGAYEQYF.